These T cell receptor beta chains were read from a single sample in a study of blood T cells in healthy people across ages. A single record per CDR3 protein comes from TCRdb applying MiXCR to the 5' RACE reads. Of around 520,000 distinct CDR3 sequences listed, roughly a quarter are singletons. This sample was shared with a second study, whose subject was T cells of mothers and their children.

The material sequenced was blood. The receptors stem from a boy younger than 10 in good health. Each CDR3 is given without its conserved first and last residue. A D gene is named only where the DNA matches it firmly.

d_call,j_call,v_call,cdr3_aa
-,TRBJ2-1,TRBV4-3,ASSQENQVAATYNEQF
TRBD2,TRBJ2-1,TRBV29-1,SVLGLAGGPFYNEQF
-,TRBJ1-2,TRBV20-1,SGERRGKEGYGYT
TRBD2,TRBJ2-7,TRBV29-1,SVGGLAAYEQY
-,TRBJ2-5,TRBV6-7,ASSYGDDRQETQY
-,TRBJ1-1,TRBV2,ASTSARKTWNTEAF
-,TRBJ2-3,TRBV7-9,ASSPMGLGADTQY
TRBD1,TRBJ2-7,TRBV6-5,ASSQPGQGVHEQY
TRBD2,-,TRBV7-3,ASSLDSGGTNEQF
-,TRBJ2-5,TRBV7-2,ASSLGGGLLKETQY
-,TRBJ2-7,TRBV7-9,ASSLDWGRIYEQY
-,TRBJ2-3,TRBV27,ASTSPGLTDTQY
-,TRBJ2-4,TRBV28,ASSSLKNIQY
-,TRBJ1-2,TRBV7-2,ASRRDGRLGGYT
-,TRBJ1-1,TRBV29-1,SVGHGDIGTEAF
TRBD1,TRBJ2-1,TRBV6-2/TRBV6-3,ASNPGTAHNEQF
-,TRBJ2-1,TRBV6-1,ASSEDGGSYNEQF
-,TRBJ2-7,TRBV6-1,ASSEAVYEQY
TRBD2,TRBJ2-3,TRBV5-5,ASSLGGLRNMDTQY
TRBD2,TRBJ2-1,TRBV5-1,ASSSTSGGAYNEQF
-,TRBJ2-5,TRBV2,ASGRDHQETQY
-,TRBJ1-5,TRBV6-2/TRBV6-3,ASRYPGPPGQAQH
-,TRBJ1-2,TRBV4-3,ASSQVLDSLNYGYT
TRBD2,TRBJ2-1,TRBV12-3/TRBV12-4,ASSTGTSGRAVRNEQF
-,TRBJ2-7,TRBV10-3,AIGGLRQDYEQY
TRBD2,TRBJ2-1,TRBV4-3,ASSQEASGYNEQF
TRBD2,TRBJ2-7,TRBV20-1,SANLGTSGSYEQY
-,TRBJ2-2,TRBV7-9,ASSLALSGSGELF
TRBD2,TRBJ2-5,TRBV10-3,AIGKTSGRAGETQY
TRBD2,TRBJ2-7,TRBV20-1,SASSGGIYEQY
TRBD2,-,TRBV2,ASKGGLVLLETQY
TRBD1,TRBJ1-1,TRBV12-3/TRBV12-4,ASSKGGAAEAF
TRBD1,TRBJ1-2,TRBV5-1,ASSGDRGLGYT
TRBD2,TRBJ2-2,TRBV4-3,ASSPGLAGSPGELF
TRBD2,-,TRBV7-2,ASSLTSGSFEQF
-,TRBJ2-1,TRBV4-1,ASSQGVGQQF
TRBD1,TRBJ1-1,TRBV10-1,ASRGDRNTEAF
-,TRBJ2-3,TRBV12-3/TRBV12-4,ASSKSPGKAQY
-,TRBJ2-7,TRBV11-2,ASSLYLGGKGFSYEQY
-,TRBJ2-5,TRBV25-1,ATFSLGETQY
-,TRBJ1-5,TRBV4-1,ASSARTVNQPQH
TRBD2,TRBJ2-3,TRBV3-1,ASSFRLAGTDTQY
-,TRBJ2-2,TRBV29-1,SVEDRRAGRTGELF
-,-,TRBV12-3/TRBV12-4,ASSLTDNEQF